Shown below are 6 T cell receptor beta chains from a single sample sequenced in a study of technical replicates of blood from several donors. TCRdb's table, derived via immunoSEQ multiplex PCR, lists solely in-frame clones and lacks some. In the table there are approximately 75,000 clones, approximately 96% of which are singletons. Sequencing was performed on T cells isolated from PBMCs. Receptor source: a human donor in good health.

The gene calls are TRBV7-6 and TRBJ2-1; the match to TRBD1 covers 7 bases. The CDR3 has 17 residues. J lost 2 bases, V lost 2 bases, and 9 bases had no gene match. CDR1 is SGHVS and CDR2 is FNYEAQ in the germline V gene. The CDR3 region is CASSLLLQTGPYNEQFF. The CDR3 bases are TGTGCCAGCAGCTTACTACTCCAGACAGGGCCCTACAATGAGCAGTTCTTC.

The chain combines TRBV7-9 with TRBJ2-5; D remains unclear. The germline V gene encodes CDR1 SEHNR and CDR2 FQNEAQ (reference sequence). The CDR3 consists of 14 residues. V was pared by 1 base and J by 2 bases, with 8 bases between. The CDR3 nucleotides are TGTGCCAGCAGCTTAGATTACGAGCAAGAGACCCAGTACTTC. Residues: CASSLDYEQETQYF. Together with reference TRBV7-9 and TRBJ2-5, the CDR3 gives the full variable domain: DTGVSQNPRHKITKRGQNVTFRCDPISEHNRLYWYRQTLGQGPEFLTYFQNEAQLEKSRLLSDRFSAERPKGSFSTLEIQRTEQGDSAMYLCASSLDYEQETQYFGPGTRLLVL.

The V and J genes are TRBV9 and TRBJ1-5; TRBD1 aligns across 10 bases. Germline CDR1 SGDLS, CDR2 YYNGEE. V shed 6 bases and J 8 bases; nucleotides not matched to a gene: 8. This CDR3 has 14 amino acids. CDR3 loop: CASTPGDRGEPQHF. The CDR3, as DNA: TGTGCCAGCACCCCGGGGGACAGGGGTGAGCCCCAGCATTTT.

The V call is TRBV25-1, the J call TRBJ2-7; the match to TRBD2 covers 8 bases. The V segment lost 7 bases and the J segment 0 bases; nucleotides outside the gene matches: 8. The CDR3 contains 15 residues. The germline CDR1 and CDR2 sequences are MGHDK and SYGVNS. CDR3 residues: CASNDIAGPSYEQYF. CDR3 bases: TGTGCCAGCAACGATATAGCGGGGCCCTCCTACGAGCAGTACTTC.

This chain links TRBV9 with TRBJ2-1, with D hard to call. The germline V and J ends were trimmed by 2 bases and 5 bases, with 11 bases remaining between them. Germline values: CDR1 SGDLS, CDR2 YYNGEE. The CDR3 runs 14 residues. CDR3 loop: CASSVGPADNEQFF. For the CDR3, the DNA is TGTGCCAGCAGCGTTGGGCCAGCAGACAATGAGCAGTTCTTC.

The V call is TRBV9, the J call TRBJ2-3; D ambiguous. This CDR3 spans 13 amino acids. The V and J ends lost 2 bases and 5 bases respectively, with 9 bases between them. Germline-derived CDR1 and CDR2 are SGDLS and YYNGEE. Here the CDR3 reads CASSVVAVDTQYF. CDR3 nucleotide sequence: TGTGCCAGCAGCGTTGTGGCGGTAGATACGCAGTATTTT.